This entry lists 14 T cell receptor beta chains sequenced from one sample in a study of T cells in localized non-small cell lung cancer. Method: immunoSEQ multiplex PCR; TCRdb's copy keeps in-frame clones and lacks some. This table has about 11,000 clones, 85% to 95% appearing once. Specimen: peripheral blood, collected before any cancer treatment. The receptors originated from a male donor aged 60 or over with stage III lung adenocarcinoma.

CDR3 bases: TGTGCCAGCAGTGACGGGACAGCGGGCACAGATACGCAGTATTTT. Translation gives CASSDGTAGTDTQYF. This chain links TRBV6-4 with TRBJ2-3, with TRBD1 matching 7 bases. This CDR3 comprises 15 residues. Germline V gene data show CDR1 as MRHNA and CDR2 as SNTAGT. The V segment lost 2 bases and the J segment 1 base; nucleotides outside the gene matches: 3.

This chain connects TRBV5-1 to TRBJ2-5; 9 bases agree with TRBD1. Germline loops: CDR1 SGHRS, CDR2 YFSETQ. V lost 4 bases and J lost 3; bases outside the gene matches: 4. The CDR3 has 14 amino acids. This CDR3 is CASSIQGAEETQYF. CDR3 nucleotides: TGCGCCAGCAGCATACAGGGGGCCGAAGAGACCCAGTACTTC.

The chain employs TRBV19 and TRBJ1-1; the D gene is possibly TRBD1 (6 bases). Trimming pared 7 bases from V and 4 bases from J, leaving 25 bases between. The CDR3 extends over 17 amino acids. Looked up from germline, CDR1 is LNHDA and CDR2 is SQIVND (reference sequence). CDR3 in DNA: TGTGCCAGTAACCCCGAAGGGACACCGAAAAGTTTCACTGAAGCTTTCTTT. It specifies CASNPEGTPKSFTEAFF. The full variable domain, with the rest looked up from reference TRBV19 and TRBJ1-1, is DGGITQSPKYLFRKEGQNVTLSCEQNLNHDAMYWYRQDPGQGLRLIYYSQIVNDFQKGDIAEGYSVSREKKESFPLTVTSAQKNPTAFYLCASNPEGTPKSFTEAFFGQGTRLTVV.

V gene TRBV14 combines with J gene TRBJ2-7, with 7 bases aligning to TRBD2. CDR1 and CDR2 (germline): SGHDN, FVKESK. V dropped 4 bases and J dropped 0; count of bases not matched to a gene: 9. The CDR3 length is 16 residues. The CDR3 is CASSPLSGGSSYEQYF. CDR3 nucleotide sequence: TGTGCCAGCAGCCCCTTAAGCGGCGGGAGCTCCTACGAGCAGTACTTC.

CDR3 sequence (DNA): TGTGCCAGCAGTGAATACGTAGGCGGGGAGCTGTTTTTT. This codes for CASSEYVGGELFF. V gene TRBV6-1 combines with J gene TRBJ2-2; D remains ambiguous. This CDR3 has 13 residues. V gave up 2 bases and J gave up 7 bases, with 8 bases separating them. Germline assignment: CDR1 MNHNS and CDR2 SASEGT.

This clone has just one count. The chain is built from TRBV18 and TRBJ2-1; the match to TRBD2 covers 7 bases. Germline-derived CDR1 and CDR2 are KGHSH and LQKENI. The V gene end was trimmed by 6 bases and the J gene end by 1 base; junction bases not matched to a gene: 15. This CDR3 spans 18 amino acids. The CDR3 reads CASSPPLGGGLSYNEQFF. DNA for the CDR3: TGTGCCAGCTCCCCCCCGCTTGGCGGGGGACTATCCTACAATGAGCAGTTCTTC.

The chain carries TRBV18 and TRBJ1-1, with a weak D call TRBD1 (6 bases). Trimming took 3 bases from V and 1 from J, leaving 12 bases between them. The germline gives CDR1 KGHSH, CDR2 LQKENI. The CDR3 runs 15 residues. Here the CDR3 reads CASSPQDSQNTEAFF. The CDR3 coding sequence is TGTGCCAGCTCACCCCAGGACAGCCAGAACACTGAAGCTTTCTTT.

This clone appeared a single time. The V and J genes are TRBV5-1 and TRBJ2-5; D is undetermined. V lost 2 bases, J lost 7 bases, and 12 bases lay in between. The CDR3 extends over 13 amino acids. From germline, CDR1 is SGHRS and CDR2 YFSETQ. CDR3: CASSLDGPGTQYF. The CDR3 coding sequence is TGCGCCAGCAGCTTAGATGGGCCTGGGACCCAGTACTTC.

The CDR3 loop is CASSKARGGGYTF. In DNA, the CDR3 is TGTGCCAGCAGCAAAGCGCGGGGGGGCGGCTACACCTTC. The J gene is TRBJ1-2, the V gene TRBV21-1. TRBV21-1 is described as a pseudogene. The CDR3 loop spans 13 amino acids.

This clone was observed a single time. CDR3 in DNA: TGCGCCAGCAGCGACCGGGGGTACACTGAAGCTTTCTTT. Translation: CASSDRGYTEAFF. The V and J genes are TRBV4-1 and TRBJ1-1; perhaps TRBD1 as D (5 bases). Germline assignment: CDR1 MGHRA and CDR2 YSYEKL. CDR3 length equals 13 residues. The germline V and J ends were trimmed by 5 bases and 3 bases, with 10 bases remaining between them.

This chain links TRBV27 with TRBJ2-7; possibly TRBD2 for D (6 bases). This CDR3 is built from 14 residues. V dropped 6 bases and J dropped 3 bases, with 15 bases sitting between them. Germline-derived CDR1 and CDR2 are MNHEY and SMNVEV (reference sequence). Written as DNA, the CDR3 is TGTGCCAGCAGACCACCGGGGGTCTACTACGAGCAGTACTTC. It codes for CASRPPGVYYEQYF.

This chain uses TRBV4-3 with TRBJ2-6, with 11 bases fitting TRBD2. V dropped 1 base and J dropped 1; count of bases not matched to a gene: 6. This CDR3 is built from 19 residues. Germline CDR1 LGHNA, CDR2 YSLEER. The DNA of the CDR3 is TGCGCCAGCAGCCAAGGATTAGCGGGAGGGTTTTCTGGGGCCAACGTCCTGACTTTC. The encoded protein is CASSQGLAGGFSGANVLTF.

The J gene is TRBJ2-1, the V gene TRBV6-1; 10 nucleotides line up with TRBD2. There are 18 residues in the CDR3. CDR1 is MNHNS and CDR2 is SASEGT in the germline V gene. J gave up 1 base and V 2 bases, and 8 bases lay outside the gene matches. CDR3 amino acids: CASSEQTSSGSSYNEQFF. The CDR3 region has the DNA TGTGCCAGCAGTGAACAGACCTCTAGCGGGAGTTCCTACAATGAGCAGTTCTTC.

The chain is built from TRBV6-6 and TRBJ1-5; D uncertain. This CDR3 contains 14 residues. The V and J ends lost 8 bases and 4 bases respectively, with 15 bases between them. Germline CDR1 and CDR2: MNHNY and SVGAGI (reference sequence). CDR3 loop: CASGERAGNQPQHF. CDR3 nucleotides: TGTGCCAGCGGTGAGAGGGCAGGAAATCAGCCCCAGCATTTT.